Sequencing of this T cell receptor (beta chain) was carried out in a study of regulatory dendritic cells for organ transplantation. The study's findings and limits: Mature dendritic cells appeared to drive more memory CD8+ clonal expansion than regulatory ones. The most alloreactive TCR clonotypes were found in resting memory CD8+ cells.

Turning to this clone: Antigen: not known.

Germline CDR1 MNHEY, CDR2 SVGAGI. CDR3 size: 14 residues. Generated by immunoSEQ multiplex PCR, the TCRdb table keeps only in-frame clones and is missing some. This sample yields tens of thousands of clones, of which roughly 84% are seen a single time; approximately 0.39% belongs to the top ten. The source is a human donor in good health. The sample was naive CD8+ T cells from blood. Subset given: CD45RA+ naive T cells. V and J are TRBV6-5 and TRBJ2-5; TRBD1 matches 7 bases. Gene TRBJ2-7 matches the end of the DNA better, so the J call may be wrong. The CDR3 sequence: CASSYGAGGYEQYF. CDR3 nucleotide sequence: TGTGCCAGCAGTTACGGGGCAGGGGGTTACGAGCAGTACTTC.